The sequence of this TCR beta chain was determined in a study of cytomegalovirus exposure and HLA in healthy donors. In its sample, this clone was seen a few times. Other nucleotide sequences in the sample specify the same CDR3. PCR primers comprised 60 Vbeta and 13 Jbeta primers. Sequencing was performed with immunoSEQ multiplex PCR; in TCRdb, only in-frame clones are kept and a portion is missing. The top ten hold about an eighth of the sample, which has fewer than 120,000 clones, approximately 82% seen once. Between the trimmed V and J ends, which lost 1 base and 4 bases, there was a span of 4 bases. This CDR3 region has 12 residues. Germline V lookup: CDR1 LNHDA, CDR2 SQIVND (reference sequence).

The V gene is TRBV19, the J gene TRBJ2-5; D remains ambiguous. The TCR was taken from a man younger than 45 in good health and CMV-seropositive. Sequenced input: PBMCs. The CDR3: CASSIGGETQYF. CDR3 nucleotide sequence: TGTGCCAGTAGTATAGGCGGAGAGACCCAGTACTTC.